The 29 T cell receptor beta chains given below trace back to one sample, sequenced in a study of graft-versus-host responses after intestinal transplantation. Sequenced by immunoSEQ multiplex PCR; TCRdb stores in-frame clones only, minus some. This table holds some 110,000 clones, roughly 92% found once. Antigens for these TCRs are unknown. This material consisted of unstimulated CD4+ T cells sorted from spleen or lymph node cells, taken before transplant. These receptors were collected from a human donor who was the organ donor for an intestinal transplant.

This clone turned up a few times. This chain joins TRBV10-1 and TRBJ1-3; D is unclear. Germline V CDR1 and CDR2: WNHNN, SYGVQD (reference sequence). V was cut by 1 base and J by 0 bases, with 7 bases left in between. The CDR3 loop spans 15 amino acids. This CDR3 reads CASSEFRDSGNTIYF. The CDR3 DNA reads as TGCGCCAGCAGTGAGTTCCGGGACTCTGGAAACACCATATATTTT.

The J gene is TRBJ1-5, the V gene TRBV6-6, with D unresolved. CDR3 size: 15 residues. The V and J ends lost 8 bases and 0 bases respectively, with 14 bases between them. Germline CDR1 MNHNY, CDR2 SVGAGI (reference sequence). CDR3: CASASRPNSNQPQHF. CDR3 nucleotides: TGTGCCAGCGCGTCCAGACCGAATAGCAATCAGCCCCAGCATTTT.

Note on this clone: Other nucleotide sequences from this sample produce the same CDR3. The V call is TRBV2, the J call TRBJ2-5; perhaps TRBD1 as D (5 bases). V was cut by 2 bases and J by 4 bases, with 5 bases left in between. CDR3 size: 12 residues. Germline loops: CDR1 SNHLY, CDR2 FYNNEI. In nucleotides, the CDR3 is TGTGCCAGCAGTGAACAGGGAGAGACCCAGTACTTC. It translates to CASSEQGETQYF.

The chain employs TRBV5-1 and TRBJ2-2; D remains unclear. V lost 4 bases to trimming and J lost 5 bases, with 9 bases between them. The CDR3 sequence is 13 residues long. CDR1 and CDR2 (germline): SGHRS, YFSETQ. The CDR3 bases are TGCGCCAGCAGCCTACTGGGAACCGGGGAGCTGTTTTTT. This translates into CASSLLGTGELFF.

The table lists this clone with a few counts. CDR3 DNA: TGCGCCAGCAGCTCGTACCTACCCGACTTTTACGAGCAGTACTTC. As protein: CASSSYLPDFYEQYF. V is TRBV5-1 and J is TRBJ2-7; the D is unclear. From germline, CDR1 is SGHRS and CDR2 YFSETQ. The CDR3 is 15 residues long. Trimming pared 3 bases from V and 4 bases from J, leaving 17 bases between.

The genes are TRBV19 and TRBJ2-2; tentative D call: TRBD2 (6 bases). The CDR3 runs to 13 residues. CDR1 is LNHDA, CDR2 SQIVND, per germline (reference sequence). V lost 6 bases, J lost 2 bases, and 7 bases lay in between. CDR3 DNA: TGTGCCAGTAGGGGGACTAACACCGGGGAGCTGTTTTTT. Its protein product is CASRGTNTGELFF.

V usage is TRBV5-4 and J usage is TRBJ2-7, with a possible D match to TRBD1 (6 bases). The CDR3 has 14 amino acids. V dropped 4 bases and J dropped 7 bases, with 18 bases sitting between them. Germline-derived CDR1 and CDR2 are SGHNT and YYREEE (reference sequence). CDR3 coding DNA: TGTGCCAGCAGCCAGACTACAGGGCAAGGTGAGCAGTACTTC. Protein: CASSQTTGQGEQYF.

Concerning this clone: This specimen includes other DNA sequences encoding the same CDR3. The chain carries TRBV9 and TRBJ2-2; D is uncertain. This CDR3 contains 15 residues. Germline values: CDR1 SGDLS, CDR2 YYNGEE. With 1 base removed from V and 1 base from J, the gap between germline ends came to 8 bases. The CDR3 DNA follows: TGTGCCAGCAGCGTAATCCCGGAGAACACCGGGGAGCTGTTTTTT. Protein sequence: CASSVIPENTGELFF.

The V gene is TRBV19, the J gene TRBJ2-7; D possibly corresponds to TRBD2 (5 bases). Germline loops: CDR1 LNHDA, CDR2 SQIVND (reference sequence). V was clipped by 8 bases and J by 2 bases, with 16 bases between them. The CDR3 is 14 amino acids. CDR3 sequence reads: CASSGGFAPYEQYF. CDR3 nucleotide sequence: TGTGCCAGTTCAGGCGGGTTTGCCCCCTACGAGCAGTACTTC.

This chain connects TRBV19 to TRBJ1-1; TRBD1 matches 7 bases. Germline V gene data show CDR1 as LNHDA and CDR2 as SQIVND (reference sequence). The CDR3 loop spans 14 amino acids. Unmatched junction bases numbered 5, after V lost 6 bases and J lost 1 base. The CDR3 sequence is CASRPRQGNTEAFF. The CDR3 DNA is TGTGCCAGTAGACCCAGACAGGGGAACACTGAAGCTTTCTTT.

The chain recombines TRBV19 with TRBJ1-5, with D possibly matching TRBD1 (5 bases). The CDR3 is 15 residues long. CDR1 and CDR2 from the germline V gene are LNHDA and SQIVND (reference sequence). V was cut by 5 bases and J by 5 bases, with 16 bases left in between. The CDR3 loop reads CASSLQGSLDQPQHF. The CDR3 coding sequence is TGTGCCAGTAGTCTTCAGGGATCGTTAGATCAGCCCCAGCATTTT.

This clone was recorded once. The rearrangement joins TRBV11-2 to TRBJ2-7; 7 bases are shared with TRBD1. Germline CDR1 reads SGHAT; CDR2 reads FQNNGV. The length of the CDR3 is 16 residues. J was trimmed by 6 bases and V by 5 bases; bases with no gene match: 16. CDR3 in amino acids: CASSPTIGTVVFEQYF. The CDR3 DNA reads as TGTGCCAGCAGCCCAACTATCGGGACAGTTGTATTCGAGCAGTACTTC.

The J gene is TRBJ1-1, the V gene TRBV9; D unresolved. V was shortened by 0 bases and J by 1 base, with 7 bases between the two germline ends. CDR1 is SGDLS, CDR2 YYNGEE, per germline. The CDR3 sequence is 14 residues long. The chain's CDR3 is CASSVVGGNTEAFF. The CDR3 DNA reads TGTGCCAGCAGCGTAGTTGGAGGGAACACTGAAGCTTTCTTT.

This chain links TRBV19 with TRBJ2-3, with D uncertain. The ends were cut back, 4 bases at V and 1 base at J, with 12 bases in the middle. Germline V gene data show CDR1 as LNHDA and CDR2 as SQIVND (reference sequence). CDR3 length: 15 residues. CDR3 sequence: CASSKQAIRTDTQYF. The CDR3 bases are TGTGCCAGTAGTAAGCAGGCTATACGCACAGATACGCAGTATTTT.

The V and J genes are TRBV29-1 and TRBJ1-4, with TRBD1 matching over 8 bases. CDR1 is SQVTM, CDR2 ANQGSEA, per germline. The V and J ends lost 7 bases and 0 bases, in that order; junction bases with no gene match: 4. The CDR3 length is 14 residues. CDR3 residues: CSAMGQATNEKLFF. Written as DNA, the CDR3 is TGCAGCGCCATGGGACAGGCAACTAATGAAAAACTGTTTTTT.

The chain carries TRBV19 and TRBJ1-3; 7 bases agree with TRBD1. V lost 6 bases and J lost 0; bases outside the gene matches: 2. Per germline, CDR1 LNHDA and CDR2 SQIVND (reference sequence). The length of the CDR3 is 14 residues. CDR3 nucleotides: TGTGCCAGTAGCGACAGGGACTCTGGAAACACCATATATTTT. It yields the protein CASSDRDSGNTIYF.

The chain recombines TRBV9 with TRBJ1-1; D is unresolved. Trimming cost V 4 bases and J 4 bases, with 17 bases left between them. Germline V gene sequence: CDR1 SGDLS, CDR2 YYNGEE. This CDR3 has 15 residues. The CDR3 sequence: CASSRSGVSGTEAFF. CDR3 DNA sequence: TGTGCCAGCAGCCGGAGTGGGGTAAGCGGCACTGAAGCTTTCTTT.

V gene TRBV6-6 combines with J gene TRBJ1-2; D gene ambiguous. The germline V gene encodes CDR1 MNHNY and CDR2 SVGAGI (reference sequence). CDR3 length: 14 residues. Trimming cost V 6 bases and J 2 bases, with 13 bases left between them. The CDR3, as DNA: TGTGCCAGCAGCCGGGATTGGTTAAACTATGGCTACACCTTC. It is translated as CASSRDWLNYGYTF.

Details on this clone: At one end, the junction sequence differs from germline, possibly due to a read error. Other DNA sequences of this sample code for an identical CDR3. The chain carries TRBV11-2 and TRBJ2-2; tentatively, D is TRBD1 (6 bases). Germline V gives CDR1 SGHAT, CDR2 FQNNGV. The CDR3 runs 15 residues. This CDR3 reads CASSPWTANTGELFF. As DNA, the CDR3 is TGCGCCAGCAGCCCTTGGACAGCGAACACCGGGGAGCTGTTTTTT.

The chain couples TRBV19 to TRBJ1-1, with 7 positions matching TRBD1. With 6 bases clipped from V and 9 bases from J, the junction kept 10 bases outside the gene matches. This CDR3 is built from 13 residues. Germline CDR1 and CDR2: LNHDA and SQIVND (reference sequence). The CDR3 bases are TGTGCCAGTAGAAAAGCGACAGGGAGGAAAGCTTTCTTT. Translation: CASRKATGRKAFF.

The chain links TRBV27 to TRBJ2-3; 15 bases fit TRBD2. J gave up 5 bases and V 4 bases, and 10 bases lay outside the gene matches. CDR3 length: 18 amino acids. Germline V gene data show CDR1 as MNHEY and CDR2 as SMNVEV (reference sequence). CDR3 region: CASSWTSGRGLSRDTQYF. DNA for the CDR3: TGTGCCAGCAGTTGGACTAGCGGGAGGGGATTATCTAGAGATACGCAGTATTTT.

The rearrangement links TRBV19 to TRBJ2-1; D unresolved. The CDR3 sequence is 14 residues long. Germline-derived CDR1 and CDR2 are LNHDA and SQIVND (reference sequence). Trimming left V 7 bases short and J 6 bases short, with 16 bases between. The CDR3 is CASKWNRPVNEQFF. The CDR3 DNA reads TGTGCCAGTAAGTGGAATCGACCGGTCAATGAGCAGTTCTTC.

The chain uses TRBV19 and TRBJ2-2, with D possibly TRBD2 on 5 matching bases. The CDR3 runs 13 residues. Germline V lookup: CDR1 LNHDA, CDR2 SQIVND (reference sequence). Trimming shortened V by 3 bases and J by 7 bases, and 9 bases separated the two germline ends. This CDR3 is CASSIGVIGELFF. In nucleotides, the CDR3 is TGTGCCAGTAGTATCGGGGTTATCGGGGAGCTGTTTTTT.

This clone has only one observation. The chain links TRBV18 to TRBJ2-2; 7 positions match TRBD1. The V and J ends lost 7 bases and 1 base, in that order; junction bases with no gene match: 0. Germline CDR1 is KGHSH and CDR2 is LQKENI. This CDR3 spans 13 amino acids. The CDR3 sequence: CASWDRNTGELFF. The CDR3 DNA reads as TGTGCCAGCTGGGACAGGAACACCGGGGAGCTGTTTTTT.

The chain joins TRBV10-3 to TRBJ2-1, with 12 bases fitting TRBD2. J gave up 4 bases and V 4 bases, and 2 bases lay outside the gene matches. This CDR3 contains 15 residues. Looked up from germline, CDR1 is ENHRY and CDR2 is SYGVKD. The CDR3 DNA is TGTGCCATCAGTGGGACTAGCGGGGTTTACAATGAGCAGTTCTTC. It translates to CAISGTSGVYNEQFF.

The chain has TRBV9 and TRBJ1-6; TRBD1 agrees at 8 bases. CDR3 size: 16 residues. Germline V gives CDR1 SGDLS, CDR2 YYNGEE. With V trimmed by 0 bases and J by 8 bases, 7 bases remained unmatched. The CDR3 protein is CASSVGDRGSYSPLHF. The CDR3 region has the DNA TGTGCCAGCAGCGTAGGAGACAGGGGCAGTTATTCACCCCTCCACTTT.

The rearrangement links TRBV7-9 to TRBJ2-1, with D unresolved. The CDR3 runs 15 residues. CDR1 SEHNR and CDR2 FQNEAQ come from the germline V gene (reference sequence). The V end lost 5 bases, the J end lost 1 base, and 12 bases lay between the germline ends. CDR3 residues: CASSPSGPSYNEQFF. The CDR3 nucleotides are TGTGCCAGCAGCCCCTCTGGCCCTTCCTACAATGAGCAGTTCTTC.

V and J are TRBV25-1 and TRBJ1-2; D not resolved. Trimming left V 4 bases short and J 5 bases short, with 17 bases between. The germline V gene encodes CDR1 MGHDK and CDR2 SYGVNS. The CDR3 runs to 15 residues. The CDR3 is CASSALLGPAYGYTF. The CDR3 nucleotides read TGTGCCAGCAGTGCCTTACTAGGGCCAGCTTATGGCTACACCTTC.

The chain recombines TRBV19 with TRBJ2-1; D is undetermined. CDR3 length equals 14 residues. V lost 1 base and J 6 bases, leaving 10 bases between the germline ends. Germline CDR1 reads LNHDA; CDR2 reads SQIVND (reference sequence). This CDR3 is CASSIGPASNEQFF. CDR3 sequence (DNA): TGTGCCAGTAGTATAGGGCCAGCCTCCAATGAGCAGTTCTTC.